The 30 T cell receptor beta chains listed next were all sequenced from one sample in a study of response to subunit inactivated influenza vaccine. TCRdb ran MiXCR on the RT-PCR reads and lists one entry per CDR3 protein. This sample has approximately 310,000 distinct CDR3 sequences; around a fifth occur once, and the top ten carry about 10%. The specimen comprised PBMCs from blood, sampled approximately 20 months after vaccination. The receptors stem from a man aged 50-75 years who received an inactivated influenza vaccine.

This chain joins TRBV7-6 and TRBJ1-5; tentative D call: TRBD1 (6 bases). The germline V gene has CDR1 SGHVS and CDR2 FNYEAQ. The CDR3 extends over 14 amino acids. V was cut by 5 bases and J by 7 bases, with 15 bases left in between. Here the CDR3 reads CASSRAEGGQPQHF. In DNA form, the CDR3 reads TGTGCCAGCAGCCGAGCCGAGGGGGGCCAGCCCCAGCATTTT.

The chain combines TRBV6-1 with TRBJ2-3, with D possibly matching TRBD2 (6 bases). The CDR3 covers 17 residues. Trimming shortened V by 4 bases and J by 0 bases, and 17 bases separated the two germline ends. Germline V lookup: CDR1 MNHNS, CDR2 SASEGT. Written as DNA, the CDR3 is TGTGCCAGCAGTGGCGCCATAGCGGTGAGGAGCACAGATACGCAGTATTTT. Amino acids: CASSGAIAVRSTDTQYF.

In this sample, this clonotype turned up a few times. V and J are TRBV7-9 and TRBJ2-6; possible D gene TRBD1, 5 bases. V was shortened by 4 bases and J by 4 bases, with 11 bases between the two germline ends. Germline V gene data show CDR1 as SEHNR and CDR2 as FQNEAQ (reference sequence). CDR3 length: 15 amino acids. CDR3 in amino acids: CASSSQGTGANVLTF. The CDR3 DNA follows: TGTGCCAGCAGCTCTCAGGGTACCGGGGCCAACGTCCTGACTTTC.

This clonotype was detected only a few times. This rearrangement joins TRBV10-3 to TRBJ1-1, with D tentatively TRBD1 (5 bases). Trimming removed 0 bases from V and 0 bases from J, with 14 bases in between. Germline V gene sequence: CDR1 ENHRY, CDR2 SYGVKD. The CDR3 sequence is 17 residues long. CDR3 coding DNA: TGTGCCATCAGTGAGTCGATGGCAGGGTTTATGAACACTGAAGCTTTCTTT. Residues: CAISESMAGFMNTEAFF.

This clonotype was observed a handful of times. This chain connects TRBV7-2 to TRBJ1-6; no firm D call. V was pared by 1 base and J by 9 bases, with 13 bases between. This CDR3 has 15 residues. Germline-derived CDR1 and CDR2 are SGHTA and FQGNSA. For the CDR3, the DNA is TGTGCCAGCAGCTTAGAACAGCCGGGGATTTCACCCCTCCACTTT. Amino acid sequence: CASSLEQPGISPLHF.

The chain has TRBV12-3 or TRBV12-4 and TRBJ2-1; TRBD2 matches 10 bases. The CDR3 length is 17 residues. Trimming removed 4 bases from V and 8 bases from J; junction bases left unmatched: 14. CDR3 in DNA: TGTGCCAGCAGTTCCCGTATCCAGCGGGGGGGGAGGTATGAGCAGTTCTTC. It specifies CASSSRIQRGGRYEQFF.

This clonotype was recorded a few times. One end of the junction varies from germline; a read error may be responsible. The chain employs TRBV10-3 and TRBJ2-5; 15 bases line up with TRBD2. Germline assignment: CDR1 ENHRY and CDR2 SYGVKD. CDR3 length: 18 amino acids. The CDR3 is CASSALWTSGRAGETQYF. CDR3 nucleotide sequence: TGTGCCAGCAGTGCCCTATGGACTAGCGGGAGGGCGGGAGAGACCCAGTACTTC.

J is TRBJ2-2 and V is TRBV18; D is perhaps TRBD1 (6 bases). V was clipped by 0 bases and J by 6 bases, with 11 bases between them. The germline V gene has CDR1 KGHSH and CDR2 LQKENI. The CDR3 is made up of 15 amino acids. The CDR3 region is CASSPPLRGSGELFF. DNA of the CDR3: TGTGCCAGCTCACCACCTCTCAGGGGCTCCGGGGAGCTGTTTTTT.

V and J are TRBV29-1 and TRBJ2-7; D remains ambiguous. Trimming removed 4 bases at V and 1 base at J, with 5 bases between. This CDR3 region has 11 residues. The V gene's germline CDR1 is SQVTM and CDR2 ANQGSEA. In nucleotides, the CDR3 is TGCAGCGTTGTCCAATCCTACGAGCAGTACTTC. Translated: CSVVQSYEQYF.

This clonotype was recorded a few times. The chain has TRBV9 and TRBJ2-2, with D perhaps matching TRBD1 or TRBD2 (5 bases each). V lost 0 bases and J lost 0, with 6 bases in between. Germline V gene lookup returns CDR1 SGDLS and CDR2 YYNGEE. CDR3 length: 15 amino acids. Written as DNA, the CDR3 is TGTGCCAGCAGCGTAGGGGGGTCGAACACCGGGGAGCTGTTTTTT. Translated, it gives CASSVGGSNTGELFF.

This clonotype was observed a handful of times. V usage is TRBV20-1 and J usage is TRBJ2-7, with 7 bases matching TRBD2. J lost 0 bases, V lost 7 bases, and 3 bases had no gene match. Germline loops: CDR1 DFQATT, CDR2 SNEGSKA (reference sequence). There are 12 residues in the CDR3. The CDR3 coding sequence is TGCAGTGGCGCTAGCGGCTCCTACGAGCAGTACTTC. Translation: CSGASGSYEQYF.

This clonotype turned up a few times. V gene TRBV15 combines with J gene TRBJ1-2; TRBD1 agrees at 9 bases. V shed 0 bases and J 2 bases; nucleotides not matched to a gene: 7. The CDR3 consists of 17 residues. Germline CDR1 is LNHNV and CDR2 is YYDKDF (reference sequence). This CDR3 is CATSREFLDRGNYGYTF. For the CDR3, the DNA is TGTGCCACCAGCAGAGAGTTTTTGGACAGGGGCAACTATGGCTACACCTTC.

The genes are TRBV12-3 or TRBV12-4 and TRBJ2-2; 13 bases align to TRBD2. The CDR3 consists of 16 residues. J was trimmed by 6 bases and V by 4 bases; bases with no gene match: 5. The CDR3 DNA sequence: TGTGCCAGCAGTTCCGGACTAGCGGGGGTATCCGGGGAGCTGTTTTTT. Encoded protein: CASSSGLAGVSGELFF.

J is TRBJ1-5 and V is TRBV7-2; tentative D call: TRBD1 (5 bases). Germline CDR1 is SGHTA and CDR2 is FQGNSA. V was shortened by 5 bases and J by 6 bases, with 14 bases between the two germline ends. This CDR3 comprises 14 residues. Here the CDR3 DNA reads TGTGCCAGCAGCCCTGGGGGAATACCTCAGCCCCAGCATTTT. This translates into CASSPGGIPQPQHF.

The gene calls are TRBV5-4 and TRBJ2-3; 9 bases align to TRBD2. The CDR3 contains 15 residues. Germline-derived CDR1 and CDR2 are SGHNT and YYREEE (reference sequence). After removal of 4 bases from V and 0 bases from J, the junction contained 3 bases not matched to a gene. This chain's CDR3 is CASSGGTSSTDTQYF. The DNA of the CDR3 is TGTGCCAGCAGCGGTGGGACTAGCAGCACAGATACGCAGTATTTT.

The gene calls are TRBV14 and TRBJ2-1, with D perhaps matching TRBD2 (5 bases). V shed 8 bases and J shed 6 bases, with 14 bases lying between them. Germline V gene lookup returns CDR1 SGHDN and CDR2 FVKESK. The CDR3 has 13 amino acids. CDR3 residues: CASAMLSVNEQFF. The DNA of the CDR3 is TGTGCCAGCGCGATGCTTAGCGTCAATGAGCAGTTCTTC.

This rearrangement joins TRBV4-3 to TRBJ2-5; D call uncertain. The V and J ends lost 1 base and 1 base respectively, with 16 bases between them. The CDR3 is made up of 17 amino acids. In germline, CDR1 is LGHNA, CDR2 YSLEER. For the CDR3, the DNA is TGCGCCAGCAGCCAAGGGGCCTCGGCGGTGGGCCAAGAGACCCAGTACTTC. Translation: CASSQGASAVGQETQYF.

The chain uses TRBV7-2 and TRBJ2-1; 7 bases are shared with TRBD2. In germline, CDR1 is SGHTA, CDR2 FQGNSA. Trimming at V came to 2 bases and at J to 4 bases, leaving 8 bases not matched to a gene. The CDR3 is 16 residues long. The CDR3 loop reads CASSLRGEGLYNEQFF. CDR3 coding DNA: TGTGCCAGCAGCTTACGGGGGGAGGGCCTTTACAATGAGCAGTTCTTC.

This clonotype has just a few counts. This chain joins TRBV5-6 and TRBJ2-6, with D tentatively TRBD1 (5 bases). The CDR3 totals 15 residues. V was trimmed by 4 bases and J by 0 bases, leaving 8 bases between them. Germline V gives CDR1 SGHDT, CDR2 YYEEEE. The CDR3 is CASSRDSSGANVLTF. CDR3 DNA sequence: TGTGCCAGCAGCCGCGACAGCTCTGGGGCCAACGTCCTGACTTTC.

This clonotype was picked up a small number of times. The chain recombines TRBV29-1 with TRBJ1-3, with 9 bases identical to TRBD1. Germline V lookup: CDR1 SQVTM, CDR2 ANQGSEA. Losses at the gene ends were 5 bases for V and 2 bases for J; bases not matched to a gene: 7. This CDR3 spans 15 amino acids. The CDR3 bases are TGCAGCGTTAAAGTCAGGACAGGGGCTGGAAACACCATATATTTT. Its protein is CSVKVRTGAGNTIYF. Supplemented by reference TRBV29-1 and TRBJ1-3, the full variable domain reads SAVISQKPSRDICQRGTSLTIQCQVDSQVTMMFWYRQQPGQSLTLIATANQGSEATYESGFVIDKFPISRPNLTFSTLTVSNMSPEDSSIYLCSVKVRTGAGNTIYFGEGSWLTVV.

The chain is built from TRBV20-1 and TRBJ1-3; 7 bases fit TRBD1. The CDR3 is 16 amino acids. Germline-derived CDR1 and CDR2 are DFQATT and SNEGSKA (reference sequence). V was pared by 5 bases and J by 0 bases, with 10 bases of the junction left unmatched. Written as DNA, the CDR3 is TGCAGTGCTGGTCACCTGGGACAGAGCTCTGGAAACACCATATATTTT. Its protein is CSAGHLGQSSGNTIYF.

Turning to this clonotype: The junction does not match germline at one end; this may be a read error. The J gene is TRBJ1-5, the V gene TRBV7-9; D might be TRBD1 (6 bases). The CDR3 runs to 14 residues. Per germline, CDR1 SEHNR and CDR2 FQNEAQ (reference sequence). CDR3 loop: CASTKGGSNQTQHF. CDR3 DNA sequence: TGTGCCAGCACTAAAGGGGGGAGCAATCAGACCCAGCATTTT.

This chain connects TRBV12-3 or TRBV12-4 to TRBJ1-6, with D possibly matching TRBD1 (5 bases). CDR3 length: 16 amino acids. V was pared by 3 bases and J by 7 bases, with 16 bases between. The CDR3 DNA reads TGTGCCAGCAGTTTTAGAGGGGTATCGCCGAATTCACCCCTCCACTTT. Translated: CASSFRGVSPNSPLHF.

This clonotype was counted between two and nine times. V is TRBV7-9 and J is TRBJ1-2; 9 nucleotides agree with TRBD1. CDR3 length equals 15 residues. V shed 5 bases, J shed 1 base, and the junction held 5 bases outside the gene matches. CDR1 SEHNR and CDR2 FQNEAQ come from the germline V gene (reference sequence). The CDR3 nucleotides read TGTGCCAGCAGCCCAGGGACAGGGAATAACTATGGCTACACCTTC. It is translated as CASSPGTGNNYGYTF.

This chain links TRBV20-1 with TRBJ2-1; D not certain. Per the germline V gene, CDR1 is DFQATT and CDR2 is SNEGSKA (reference sequence). Deletions cut 1 base from V and 2 bases from J, with 12 bases between. There are 15 residues in the CDR3. The CDR3 DNA is TGCAGTGCTAGAGTTCTAGTTGGACCCTACAATGAGCAGTTCTTC. Its protein is CSARVLVGPYNEQFF.

V gene TRBV12-3 or TRBV12-4 combines with J gene TRBJ2-1; possibly TRBD2 for D (6 bases). CDR3 length: 11 amino acids. V lost 8 bases and J 5 bases, leaving 7 bases between the germline ends. This CDR3 is CASLANNEQFF. CDR3 bases: TGTGCCAGCCTAGCGAACAATGAGCAGTTCTTC.

This chain links TRBV7-9 with TRBJ2-1; 9 bases map to TRBD1. This CDR3 comprises 15 residues. Trimming removed 4 bases from V and 9 bases from J; junction bases left unmatched: 10. CDR1 is SEHNR and CDR2 is FQNEAQ in the germline V gene (reference sequence). CDR3 loop: CASSSSGTGLREQFF. The CDR3, as DNA: TGTGCCAGCAGCTCCTCCGGGACAGGGTTGCGTGAGCAGTTCTTC.

This clonotype was detected only a few times. The chain carries TRBV20-1 and TRBJ1-5; tentatively, D is TRBD1 (5 bases). The CDR3 contains 13 residues. Germline assignment: CDR1 DFQATT and CDR2 SNEGSKA (reference sequence). V lost 3 bases to trimming and J lost 3 bases, with 9 bases between them. CDR3 residues: CSASWGYNQPQHF. As DNA, the CDR3 is TGCAGTGCTAGTTGGGGCTACAATCAGCCCCAGCATTTT.

CDR3 protein: CASSDRRLAYEQYF. The CDR3, as DNA: TGTGCCAGCAGTGATCGTCGGCTAGCCTACGAGCAGTACTTC. This chain uses TRBV2 with TRBJ2-7; the D is unclear. Trimming shortened V by 3 bases and J by 2 bases, and 11 bases separated the two germline ends. The CDR3 consists of 14 residues. Germline V lookup: CDR1 SNHLY, CDR2 FYNNEI.

The V call is TRBV29-1, the J call TRBJ2-5, with a possible D match to TRBD2 (6 bases). The V end was cut by 4 bases, the J end by 4 bases, with 13 bases between. Germline V gives CDR1 SQVTM, CDR2 ANQGSEA. CDR3 length: 13 residues. The CDR3: CSVATAGGETQYF. CDR3 DNA: TGCAGCGTTGCGACGGCCGGGGGAGAGACCCAGTACTTC.